Listed below are T cell receptor beta chains from one sample, sequenced in a study of cytomegalovirus exposure and HLA in healthy donors. Assay: immunoSEQ multiplex PCR; the TCRdb copy retains only in-frame clones and omits some. The table shows about 170,000 clones, with roughly 79% occurring only once. The sample was PBMCs. The source is a woman in her late teens or twenties in good health and CMV-seropositive. CDR3s include the opening cysteine and the closing phenylalanine or tryptophan. A D gene is named only where the DNA matches it firmly. A clone size is listed for some rows: how often the clone was seen (once, few, many), or a class if it is expanded.

j_gene	v_gene	abundance	d_gene	CDR3nt	CDR3aa
TRBJ2-3	TRBV6-4	NA	NA	TGTGCCAGCTCTCTTGAAGCCACAGATACGCAGTATTTT	CASSLEATDTQYF
TRBJ2-1	TRBV5-1	NA	NA	TGCGCCAGCAGCTTGGCATCCAGGGCCGGGAATGAGCAGTTCTTC	CASSLASRAGNEQFF
TRBJ1-2	TRBV27	NA	TRBD1	TGTGCCAGCAGTTTAGCAGGGGGTAACTATGGCTACACCTTC	CASSLAGGNYGYTF
TRBJ2-2	TRBV11-3	NA	NA	TGTGCCAGCAGCCCACCCCCCAGGGGACGTAGCACCGGGGAGCTGTTTTTT	CASSPPPRGRSTGELFF
TRBJ2-2	TRBV30	NA	TRBD1	TGTGCCTGGTCAGGGACAGACACCGGGGAGCTGTTTTTT	CAWSGTDTGELFF
TRBJ2-3	TRBV7-9	NA	TRBD2	TGTGCCAGCAGCTTAGTTATAGCGGGGACAGATACGCAGTATTTT	CASSLVIAGTDTQYF
TRBJ2-7	TRBV5-8	once	TRBD1	TGTGCCAGCAGCACCACCCTCGGGACAGTTCCCTACGAGCAGTACTTC	CASSTTLGTVPYEQYF
TRBJ2-7	TRBV4-1	few	TRBD1	TGCGCCAGCAGCCAAGGGACAGGGGGCGGCTACGAGCAGTACTTC	CASSQGTGGGYEQYF
TRBJ2-7	TRBV6-5	few	NA	TGTGCCAGCAGGCCTACAGGGTTGGACGAGCAGTACTTC	CASRPTGLDEQYF
TRBJ2-1	TRBV19	NA	NA	TGTGCCAGTAATAATATACTCCCGAGCTCCTACAATGAGCAGTTCTTC	CASNNILPSSYNEQFF
TRBJ2-7	TRBV7-8	NA	TRBD1	TGTGCCAGCAGCACACAGGGGGCACCCTACGAGCAGTACTTC	CASSTQGAPYEQYF
TRBJ1-2	TRBV13	few	TRBD1	TGTGCCAGCAGCTTAGGAACAGGGGCCCTTAATGGCTACACCTTC	CASSLGTGALNGYTF
TRBJ2-3	TRBV5-4	NA	TRBD1	TGTGCCAGCAGCTTGGGCTCAGTCGGGACAGGGGGCGCGGATACGCAGTATTTT	CASSLGSVGTGGADTQYF
TRBJ1-1	TRBV4-2	NA	TRBD1	TGTGCCAGCAGCCCGCCCGGGACAGGGAACACTGAAGCTTTCTTT	CASSPPGTGNTEAFF
TRBJ1-3	TRBV5-4	NA	TRBD1	TGTGCCAGCAGCCAGGACAGGACCCTATACTCTGGAAACACCATATATTTT	CASSQDRTLYSGNTIYF
TRBJ2-4	TRBV7-9	NA	TRBD1	TGTGCCAGCAGCTTCGACAGGGGGGTTTTAGCCAAAAACATTCAGTACTTC	CASSFDRGVLAKNIQYF
TRBJ2-6	TRBV7-8	NA	NA	TGTGCCAGCAGCTTAGCGCCGGGGGACTCTGGGGCCAACGTCCTGACTTTC	CASSLAPGDSGANVLTF